The 31 T cell receptor beta chains below were found in one sample sequenced in a study of cytomegalovirus exposure and HLA in healthy donors. The PCR used 60 Vbeta and 13 Jbeta primers. TCRdb's table, derived via immunoSEQ multiplex PCR, lists solely in-frame clones and lacks some. Recorded for this sample: roughly 120,000 clones. The sample consisted of PBMCs. Receptors were obtained from a man aged 30-40 years in good health and CMV-seronegative.

The J gene is TRBJ1-5, the V gene TRBV4-1; tentatively, D is TRBD1 (5 bases). V lost 4 bases and J 4 bases, leaving 11 bases between the germline ends. The CDR3 loop spans 14 amino acids. Germline V CDR1 and CDR2: MGHRA, YSYEKL. The CDR3 sequence is CASSLLGGNQPQHF. The CDR3 bases are TGCGCCAGCAGCCTCTTGGGGGGGAATCAGCCCCAGCATTTT.

The chain couples TRBV12-1 to TRBJ2-1; the table calls TRBD2, which could not be checked here. TRBV12-1 is termed a pseudogene. CDR3 length equals 13 residues. CDR3 region: CASTEAGGDEQFF. The CDR3 nucleotides are TGTGCCAGCACCGAGGCGGGGGGAGATGAGCAGTTCTTC.

The rearrangement uses TRBV11-2 and TRBJ2-1; a weak D match, TRBD2 (6 bases). In germline, CDR1 is SGHAT, CDR2 FQNNGV. V was clipped by 2 bases and J by 12 bases, with 11 bases between them. The CDR3 consists of 12 residues. CDR3 sequence: CASSLKRVVQFF. The DNA of the CDR3 is TGTGCCAGCAGCTTAAAGCGGGTGGTGCAGTTCTTC.

V and J are TRBV7-9 and TRBJ1-4; no firm D call. Germline V lookup: CDR1 SEHNR, CDR2 FQNEAQ (reference sequence). There are 14 residues in the CDR3. V lost 5 bases, J lost 2 bases, and 9 bases lay in between. The CDR3 reads CASSIRGTNEKLFF. The DNA of the CDR3 is TGTGCCAGCAGCATACGAGGGACTAATGAAAAACTGTTTTTT.

V is TRBV30 and J is TRBJ2-1, with 10 bases matching TRBD2. Per germline, CDR1 GTSNPN and CDR2 SVGIG (reference sequence). The CDR3 runs to 14 residues. Trimming took 6 bases from V and 6 from J; bases not matched to a gene: 8. In DNA form, the CDR3 reads TGTGCCTGCCGCCCTAGCGGGAGTAGCAATGAGCAGTTCTTC. It codes for CACRPSGSSNEQFF.

The V gene is TRBV5-8, the J gene TRBJ2-7, with D possibly matching TRBD1 (5 bases). The V gene lost 6 bases and the J gene lost 1 base, with 14 bases spanning the gap. CDR1 and CDR2 from the germline V gene are SGHTS and YDEGEE. The CDR3 has 14 amino acids. In nucleotides, the CDR3 is TGTGCCAGCAATCCAGCGACAGCTTCCTACGAGCAGTACTTC. Translating gives CASNPATASYEQYF.

V usage is TRBV2 and J usage is TRBJ2-7; tentative D call: TRBD1 (6 bases). Trimming removed 7 bases at V and 3 bases at J, with 16 bases between. The germline V gene has CDR1 SNHLY and CDR2 FYNNEI. CDR3 length: 14 amino acids. In nucleotides, the CDR3 is TGTGCCAGCACGTCTATAACAGGGAGCTACGAGCAGTACTTC. It encodes CASTSITGSYEQYF.

This sequence joins TRBV27 and TRBJ1-2; perhaps TRBD1 as D (6 bases). The germline V gene encodes CDR1 MNHEY and CDR2 SMNVEV (reference sequence). V lost 4 bases and J 4 bases, leaving 13 bases between the germline ends. The CDR3 consists of 14 residues. CDR3 loop: CASSSSRGLYGYTF. The CDR3 DNA reads as TGTGCCAGCAGTTCGAGCAGGGGCCTCTATGGCTACACCTTC.

The rearrangement uses TRBV4-2 and TRBJ2-7; 7 bases line up with TRBD1. V trimming: 1 base; J trimming: 7 bases; junction bases outside the gene matches: 7. Germline CDR1 reads LGHNA; CDR2 reads YNFKEQ. There are 14 residues in the CDR3. CDR3 DNA: TGTGCCAGCAGCCAAGGGGACAGTAGCCAGGAGCAGTACTTC. Translated: CASSQGDSSQEQYF.

The chain carries TRBV7-3 and TRBJ2-7, with 10 bases that match TRBD1. The germline CDR1 and CDR2 sequences are SGHTA and FQGTGA. The CDR3 consists of 15 residues. Trimming removed 5 bases from V and 4 bases from J; junction bases left unmatched: 8. DNA of the CDR3: TGTGCCAGCAGCCTCAGTCCGGGACAGGGGTACGAGCAGTACTTC. It specifies CASSLSPGQGYEQYF.

The V gene is TRBV6-1, the J gene TRBJ2-4; the match to TRBD2 covers 14 bases. V lost 8 bases and J lost 7; bases outside the gene matches: 7. Germline values: CDR1 MNHNS, CDR2 SASEGT. The CDR3 is made up of 15 amino acids. Here the CDR3 reads CASGLAGGVRNIQYF. As DNA, the CDR3 is TGTGCCAGCGGACTAGCGGGAGGAGTCCGGAACATTCAGTACTTC.

The rearrangement uses TRBV19 and TRBJ2-6, with 9 bases identical to TRBD1. Germline CDR1 LNHDA, CDR2 SQIVND (reference sequence). This CDR3 comprises 16 residues. Unmatched junction bases numbered 3, after V lost 6 bases and J lost 0 bases. The CDR3 bases are TGTGCCAGTAGCGGGACAGGGCTCTCTGGGGCCAACGTCCTGACTTTC. Translated: CASSGTGLSGANVLTF. Full variable domain (remainder filled in from reference TRBV19 and TRBJ2-6): DGGITQSPKYLFRKEGQNVTLSCEQNLNHDAMYWYRQDPGQGLRLIYYSQIVNDFQKGDIAEGYSVSREKKESFPLTVTSAQKNPTAFYLCASSGTGLSGANVLTFGAGSRLTVL.

The genes are TRBV7-6 and TRBJ2-7; 13 bases are a match to TRBD2. This CDR3 contains 14 residues. J gave up 10 bases and V 5 bases, and 8 bases lay outside the gene matches. Germline CDR1 SGHVS, CDR2 FNYEAQ. The CDR3 DNA is TGTGCCAGCAGCGGAGGGACTAGCGGGACCATACAGTACTTC. It encodes CASSGGTSGTIQYF.

With respect to this clone: The junction departs from the called germline gene at one end, perhaps through a read error. The rearrangement links TRBV29-1 to TRBJ2-4; D uncertain. The germline V gene encodes CDR1 SQVTM and CDR2 ANQGSEA. The CDR3 length is 12 residues. Written as DNA, the CDR3 is TGCAGCGTTGGGGTAGCCCAAAACATTCAGTACTTC. Translating it yields CSVGVAQNIQYF.

This sequence joins TRBV27 and TRBJ2-7, with D possibly being TRBD2 (6 bases). Trimming removed 5 bases from V and 2 bases from J, with 28 bases in between. CDR3 length equals 19 residues. Germline CDR1 and CDR2: MNHEY and SMNVEV (reference sequence). DNA of the CDR3: TGTGCCAGCAGTCCGGCCGAGAGGAATGGGGACTGGGTAACCTACGAGCAGTACTTC. Encoded protein: CASSPAERNGDWVTYEQYF.

The J gene is TRBJ2-7, the V gene TRBV10-2; possibly TRBD1 for D (6 bases). The CDR3 sequence is 14 residues long. Trimming took 6 bases from V and 0 from J, leaving 12 bases between them. Germline V CDR1 and CDR2: WSHSY, SAAADI. The CDR3 protein is CASRDSSSSYEQYF. In nucleotides, the CDR3 is TGCGCCAGCAGGGACAGTTCTAGCTCCTACGAGCAGTACTTC.

As concerns this clone: At the DNA level, this CDR3 is encoded by other sequences in the same sample as well. The chain combines TRBV5-1 with TRBJ2-1; 9 nucleotides align to TRBD2. Trimming removed 0 bases from V and 4 bases from J; junction bases left unmatched: 2. Germline V gene sequence: CDR1 SGHRS, CDR2 YFSETQ. The CDR3 loop spans 15 amino acids. CDR3 in DNA: TGCGCCAGCAGCTTGGGACTAGCGGATTACAATGAGCAGTTCTTC. This sequence encodes CASSLGLADYNEQFF.

V usage is TRBV5-5 and J usage is TRBJ2-3; D is unresolved. The ends were cut back, 4 bases at V and 5 bases at J, with 8 bases in the middle. The CDR3 length is 12 residues. Per the germline V gene, CDR1 is SGHKS and CDR2 is YYEKEE (reference sequence). The CDR3 DNA reads TGTGCCAGCAGCCCCCGGGTAGATACGCAGTATTTT. It yields the protein CASSPRVDTQYF.

The CDR3 DNA follows: TGTGCCAGCAGCTTGGGCCCCGAGCCCATCATGAACACTGAAGCTTTCTTT. This sequence encodes CASSLGPEPIMNTEAFF. The chain links TRBV5-4 to TRBJ1-1, with D uncertain. Trimming removed 0 bases from V and 0 bases from J, with 15 bases in between. Germline V lookup: CDR1 SGHNT, CDR2 YYREEE (reference sequence). The length of the CDR3 is 17 residues.

This chain links TRBV11-2 with TRBJ1-1; 8 nucleotides line up with TRBD1. The CDR3 covers 15 residues. Germline CDR1 reads SGHAT; CDR2 reads FQNNGV. Trimming removed 6 bases from V and 1 base from J; junction bases left unmatched: 7. The CDR3 region has the DNA TGTGCCAGCAGGGGATTCGACAGGGGGAACACTGAAGCTTTCTTT. Translating it yields CASRGFDRGNTEAFF.

The chain carries TRBV30 and TRBJ2-1; D remains ambiguous. Germline V gene sequence: CDR1 GTSNPN, CDR2 SVGIG (reference sequence). V was shortened by 3 bases and J by 10 bases, with 22 bases between the two germline ends. The CDR3 is 15 amino acids. The CDR3, as DNA: TGTGCCTGGAGCCGTGGGCTCCCCGCCCCACAGGAGCAGTTCTTC. Translated: CAWSRGLPAPQEQFF.

This chain joins TRBV4-3 and TRBJ2-1; maybe TRBD2 (7 bases). V lost 0 bases and J 10 bases, leaving 22 bases between the germline ends. The CDR3 extends over 17 amino acids. Germline V lookup: CDR1 LGHNA, CDR2 YSLEER. Here the CDR3 DNA reads TGCGCCAGCAGCCAAGATGGGGGCGGGGGCCTTTATGCGGAGCAGTTCTTC. Its translation is CASSQDGGGGLYAEQFF.

As concerns this clone: Different DNA sequences within this sample yield the same CDR3. The DNA of the CDR3 is TGCGCCAGCAGCCAAGGACTAGCGGGTACCTACGAGCAGTACTTC. Its protein is CASSQGLAGTYEQYF. The V gene is TRBV4-1, the J gene TRBJ2-7, with 10 bases aligning to TRBD2. J lost 2 bases, V lost 1 base, and 2 bases had no gene match. From germline, CDR1 is MGHRA and CDR2 YSYEKL. The CDR3 length is 15 residues.

The V gene is TRBV5-4, the J gene TRBJ2-2; weak D call: TRBD2 (6 bases). V gave up 3 bases and J gave up 5 bases, with 14 bases separating them. The CDR3 totals 15 residues. The germline V gene has CDR1 SGHNT and CDR2 YYREEE (reference sequence). The CDR3 region has the DNA TGTGCCAGCAGCTCCGGGACTGGCGGGACCGGGGAGCTGTTTTTT. Translating it yields CASSSGTGGTGELFF.

V and J are TRBV6-6 and TRBJ2-3; D not certain. This CDR3 has 13 amino acids. Germline V lookup: CDR1 MNHNY, CDR2 SVGAGI (reference sequence). V lost 8 bases and J lost 2, with 11 bases in between. The CDR3 reads CASGDGVTDTQYF. The DNA for the CDR3 is TGTGCCAGCGGAGACGGCGTCACAGATACGCAGTATTTT.

The chain carries TRBV5-1 and TRBJ2-1; TRBD1 aligns across 8 bases. With V trimmed by 0 bases and J by 8 bases, 7 bases remained unmatched. The CDR3 is 15 amino acids. Germline V lookup: CDR1 SGHRS, CDR2 YFSETQ. CDR3 in amino acids: CASSLGAGGLDEQFF. In nucleotides, the CDR3 is TGCGCCAGCAGCTTGGGGGCAGGGGGCCTCGATGAGCAGTTCTTC.

The chain joins TRBV5-1 to TRBJ2-7; TRBD1 might be the D (7 bases). This CDR3 has 14 residues. The ends were cut back, 3 bases at V and 7 bases at J, with 17 bases in the middle. Per the germline V gene, CDR1 is SGHRS and CDR2 is YFSETQ. CDR3: CASSWDRPAGEQYF. CDR3 in DNA: TGCGCCAGCAGCTGGGACAGACCTGCGGGAGAGCAGTACTTC.

This sequence joins TRBV19 and TRBJ2-2; D is ambiguous. Between the trimmed V and J ends, which lost 2 bases and 0 bases, there was a span of 4 bases. This CDR3 contains 14 residues. CDR1 and CDR2 from the germline V gene are LNHDA and SQIVND (reference sequence). CDR3 residues: CASSIQSNTGELFF. DNA for the CDR3: TGTGCCAGTAGTATACAGTCGAACACCGGGGAGCTGTTTTTT.

The chain recombines TRBV9 with TRBJ2-1; perhaps TRBD2 as D (5 bases). CDR1 is SGDLS and CDR2 is YYNGEE in the germline V gene. V shed 0 bases and J shed 6 bases, with 10 bases lying between them. This CDR3 is built from 14 residues. The CDR3, as DNA: TGTGCCAGCAGCGTAGACGGCGGAGGCAATGAGCAGTTCTTC. Its protein is CASSVDGGGNEQFF.

The chain joins TRBV30 to TRBJ1-2, with 8 bases lining up with TRBD1. Germline loops: CDR1 GTSNPN, CDR2 SVGIG (reference sequence). The V segment lost 2 bases and the J segment 6 bases; nucleotides outside the gene matches: 8. There are 14 residues in the CDR3. CDR3 coding DNA: TGTGCCTGGAGTCCCGCCCGGACAGGGAATGGCTACACCTTC. Translating gives CAWSPARTGNGYTF.

The J gene is TRBJ2-2, the V gene TRBV10-3; TRBD2 agrees at 14 bases. The CDR3 has 18 residues. CDR1 and CDR2 (germline): ENHRY, SYGVKD. V was pared by 0 bases and J by 7 bases, with 7 bases of the junction left unmatched. CDR3 coding DNA: TGTGCCATCAGTGAGTCCATCGGGACTAGCGGGAGAGACGGGGAGCTGTTTTTT. Translated: CAISESIGTSGRDGELFF.